Listed below are T cell receptor beta chains from one sample, sequenced in a study of CD8 T cells in ankylosing spondylitis. TCRdb passed the 5' RACE reads through MiXCR, listing each CDR3 protein once. Of fewer than 750,000 distinct CDR3 sequences listed, 15% to 20% are singletons. The sample comprised blood, either unsorted or a sorted T cell fraction (not recorded which). The receptor set was obtained from a male donor with ankylosing spondylitis. Both conserved end residues are part of each CDR3. Each record gives: V gene, CDR3 length, J gene, clone size, D gene, CDR3 protein, CDR3 DNA. D genes are given only for firm matches. Some rows mark clone size as missing; the rest say once, few, many or name a class of expanded clone.

TRBV20-1,15,TRBJ2-7,few,TRBD2,CSASAPSGRGYEQYF,TGCAGTGCTAGTGCCCCTAGCGGGAGGGGATACGAGCAGTACTTC
TRBV9,16,TRBJ2-3,NA,NA,CASSERPAGGTDTQYF,TGTGCCAGCAGCGAACGGCCGGCAGGAGGAACAGATACGCAGTATTTT
TRBV12-3/TRBV12-4,15,TRBJ1-2,NA,TRBD1,CASSLGVGGGFGYTF,TGTGCCAGCAGTTTAGGGGTAGGGGGCGGATTTGGCTACACCTTC
TRBV9,14,TRBJ2-1,few,NA,CASSVVGQYNEQFF,TGTGCCAGCAGCGTAGTAGGTCAGTACAATGAGCAGTTCTTC
TRBV7-9,12,TRBJ1-2,NA,NA,CASSLVGSSDTF,TGTGCCAGCAGCTTAGTTGGGTCCTCAGACACCTTC
TRBV7-9,13,TRBJ2-7,few,NA,CASSLPWAYEQYF,TGTGCCAGCAGCTTACCCTGGGCTTACGAGCAGTACTTC
TRBV24-1,17,TRBJ2-2,many,TRBD1,CATSGGQGTSNTGELFF,TGTGCCACCAGTGGGGGACAGGGGACTTCGAACACCGGGGAGCTGTTTTTT
TRBV20-1,11,TRBJ1-1,NA,NA,CSALSYTEAFF,TGCAGTGCTCTCTCTTACACTGAAGCTTTCTTT
TRBV7-9,12,TRBJ2-1,NA,NA,CASSLGEGLWFF,TGTGCCAGCAGCCTGGGAGAGGGGTTGTGGTTCTTC
TRBV5-1,12,TRBJ1-1,many,NA,CASSLQNTEAFF,TGTGCCAGCAGCCTGCAGAACACTGAAGCTTTCTTT
TRBV12-3/TRBV12-4,14,TRBJ2-1,few,NA,CASSRAPDSYEQFF,TGTGCCAGCAGTCGAGCACCCGATAGCTATGAGCAGTTCTTC
TRBV6-6,13,TRBJ1-3,NA,NA,CASSASGINTIYF,TGTGCCAGCAGTGCCTCCGGGATAAACACCATATATTTT
TRBV6-5,16,TRBJ2-1,few,TRBD1,CASSYSRQGGDNEQFF,TGTGCCAGCAGTTACTCTCGACAGGGGGGGGACAATGAGCAGTTCTTC
TRBV7-2,15,TRBJ2-1,few,TRBD2,CASSPPGLAQKEQFF,TGTGCCAGCAGCCCCCCGGGACTAGCCCAGAAAGAGCAGTTCTTC
TRBV4-1,17,TRBJ2-3,NA,NA,CASSLSGGYQRPYTQYF,TGCGCCAGCAGCCTCTCGGGCGGGTATCAACGTCCGTATACGCAGTATTTT
TRBV4-2,16,TRBJ2-1,few,NA,CASSQESQQEDNEQFF,TGTGCCAGCAGCCAAGAGAGCCAGCAGGAGGACAATGAGCAGTTCTTC
TRBV20-1,12,TRBJ2-7,few,NA,CSARGTSYEQYF,TGCAGTGCTAGGGGGACAAGCTACGAGCAGTACTTC
TRBV7-9,15,TRBJ1-2,NA,TRBD1,CASSLQAGGGYGYTF,TGTGCCAGCAGCTTACAAGCAGGGGGCGGTTATGGCTACACCTTC
TRBV27,17,TRBJ2-4,NA,TRBD2,CASSPGSGGAVKNIQYF,TGTGCCAGCAGTCCGGGTAGCGGGGGGGCAGTCAAAAACATTCAGTACTTC
TRBV27,17,TRBJ2-4,NA,NA,CASSFLDKGGAKNIQYF,TGTGCCAGCAGTTTCCTTGACAAAGGGGGGGCCAAAAACATTCAGTACTTC
TRBV10-1,14,TRBJ2-5,NA,TRBD1,CASSRDRGTETQYF,TGCGCCAGCAGTAGGGACAGGGGCACGGAGACCCAGTACTTC
TRBV20-1,17,TRBJ2-5,NA,TRBD2,CSAIIAGAPKNQETQYF,TGCAGTGCTATTATAGCGGGGGCCCCTAAGAACCAAGAGACCCAGTACTTC
TRBV6-1,14,TRBJ1-4,many,NA,CASRARGSSEKLFF,TGTGCCAGCAGGGCCCGAGGTTCTTCAGAAAAACTGTTTTTT
TRBV28,14,TRBJ2-7,few,NA,CASSPPVSSYEQYF,TGTGCCAGCAGTCCTCCCGTGAGCTCCTACGAGCAGTACTTC
TRBV5-6,14,TRBJ1-1,few,NA,CASSFWGSGVEAFF,TGTGCCAGCAGCTTCTGGGGGTCGGGTGTTGAAGCTTTCTTT
TRBV18,14,TRBJ1-1,NA,NA,CASSPRELNTEAFF,TGTGCCAGCTCACCACGGGAATTGAACACTGAAGCTTTCTTT
TRBV10-2,17,TRBJ1-4,NA,TRBD1,CASRPGQGRLEGEKLFF,TGCGCCAGCAGACCGGGACAGGGGAGGCTGGAAGGGGAAAAACTGTTTTTT
TRBV5-1,14,TRBJ2-1,few,NA,CASSLQGNFYEQFF,TGCGCCAGCAGCTTGCAGGGAAACTTCTATGAGCAGTTCTTC
TRBV4-2,17,TRBJ1-1,few,NA,CASSQEQGGRGDTEAFF,TGTGCCAGCAGCCAAGAGCAGGGAGGCCGAGGCGACACTGAAGCTTTCTTT
TRBV5-1,18,TRBJ2-2,NA,NA,CASSLTRGAATGTGELFF,TGCGCCAGCAGCTTGACTCGGGGGGCCGCGACCGGCACCGGGGAGCTGTTTTTT
TRBV11-2,16,TRBJ1-4,NA,NA,CASSLAGPPTNEKLFF,TGTGCCAGCAGCTTAGCAGGGCCCCCAACTAATGAAAAACTGTTTTTT
TRBV20-1,16,TRBJ2-5,many,TRBD2,CSATGTSGLQKETQYF,TGCAGTGCTACAGGGACTAGCGGCCTTCAGAAAGAGACCCAGTACTTC
TRBV5-1,19,TRBJ1-5,NA,TRBD1,CASSQDRVYTQMSNQPQHF,TGCGCCAGCAGCCAGGACAGGGTGTATACCCAGATGAGCAATCAGCCCCAGCATTTT
TRBV4-1,17,TRBJ1-4,NA,NA,CASSQVEQGEAREKLFF,TGCGCCAGCAGCCAAGTTGAGCAGGGAGAGGCTCGTGAAAAACTGTTTTTT
TRBV7-9,17,TRBJ2-1,few,TRBD1,CASSVGTGGPSYNEQFF,TGTGCCAGCAGCGTCGGGACAGGGGGACCATCCTACAATGAGCAGTTCTTC
TRBV12-3/TRBV12-4,15,TRBJ2-5,few,TRBD2,CASSNRLAGQETQYF,TGTGCCAGCAGCAACCGACTAGCGGGACAAGAGACCCAGTACTTC
TRBV12-3/TRBV12-4,11,TRBJ1-3,many,NA,CASRSGNTIYF,TGTGCCAGCCGCAGTGGAAACACCATATATTTT